These 23 T cell receptor delta chains came from one sample sequenced in a study of gamma-delta T cells after stem cell transplantation. TCRdb processed the RT-PCR reads again with the CATT caller. The sample carries under 800 delta-chain clones, approximately 5% recorded once. The sequenced material came from gamma-delta T cells. Receptors were obtained from a human donor. It is not recorded whose cells these are; they may come from a transplant donor.

This clone was counted between two and nine times. It is likely a read error: a sequence one base away is far more abundant. In the same sample, other DNA sequences code for this CDR3. The chain couples TRDV1 to TRDJ1; TRDD3 aligns across 8 bases. Unmatched junction bases numbered 33, after V lost 6 bases and J lost 0 bases. Germline V CDR1 and CDR2: TSWWSYY, QGS. The CDR3 has 24 amino acids. Here the CDR3 DNA reads TGTGCTCTTGGAGAATCGCGGGTCCTACGTCTTACGTTTGGGTACTGGGGGTACACCGATAAACTCATCTTT. Translating it yields CALGESRVLRLTFGYWGYTDKLIF.

This clone was detected only a few times. This DNA's translation differs at residue 8 from TCRdb's protein, which comes from a much larger clone; a read error is likely, and the protein shown is translated from the DNA. V gene TRDV1 combines with J gene TRDJ3; 13 bases map to TRDD3. The J segment lost 1 base and the V segment lost 6 bases, leaving 21 bases of the junction unmatched. The CDR3 sequence is 24 residues long. Germline V gives CDR1 TSWWSYY, CDR2 QGS. The CDR3 region has the DNA TGTGCTCTTGGTTTGGGTCGGCCCTCCCCAACTGGGGGATACGATTCCTGGGACACCCGACAGATGTTTTTC. Translation: CALGLGRPSPTGGYDSWDTRQMFF.

As for this clone: The TCRdb record carries a much larger clone's protein, which differs from this DNA's translation at residue 4; a read error is the likely cause, and the protein listed here is the DNA translation. The chain carries TRDV2 and TRDJ1; the match to TRDD3 covers 12 bases. The CDR3 loop spans 15 amino acids. CDR1 GEAIGNYY and CDR2 EKD come from the germline V gene. Losses at the gene ends were 5 bases for V and 12 bases for J; bases not matched to a gene: 15. The CDR3 sequence is CACAYISGGYGEVIF. CDR3 in DNA: TGTGCCTGTGCCTATATTTCTGGGGGATACGGAGAAGTCATCTTT.

This clone was seen a handful of times. TCRdb has a much larger clone's protein, which differs at residue 20 from the translation of this DNA, likely because of a read error; what is shown is the protein translated from the DNA. The chain recombines TRDV1 with TRDJ1, with D possibly matching TRDD3 (9 bases). Looked up from germline, CDR1 is TSWWSYY and CDR2 is QGS. The CDR3 has 24 amino acids. Trimming removed 0 bases at V and 6 bases at J, with 41 bases between. CDR3 in amino acids: CALGELSHGLPIWGIVFIGNKLIF. DNA for the CDR3: TGTGCTCTTGGGGAACTTTCCCATGGCCTTCCTATATGGGGGATAGTCTTTATAGGCAATAAACTCATCTTT.

The table lists this clone with a few counts. This likely came from a read error, as a far larger clone is one base away. This sample also contains other DNA sequences that code for the same CDR3. This chain links TRDV1 with TRDJ1; 8 bases are shared with TRDD3. The germline gives CDR1 TSWWSYY, CDR2 QGS. The length of the CDR3 is 24 residues. The CDR3 nucleotides read TGTGCTCTCGGGGAATCGCGGGTCCTACGTCTTACGTTTGGGTACTGGGGGTACACCGATAAACTCATCTTT. The encoded protein is CALGESRVLRLTFGYWGYTDKLIF.

This clone came up a few times. This is likely an artifact of a read error, given a far larger clone one base away. Other nucleotide sequences from this sample produce the same CDR3. The CDR3 region is CASEPYPGGYGPYTDKLIF. The CDR3, as DNA: TGTGCCTCTGAACCCTACCCTGGGGGATATGGCCCGTACACCGATAAACTCATCTTT. The chain has TRDV3 and TRDJ1, with 10 bases matching TRDD3. The V and J ends lost 4 bases and 0 bases, in that order; junction bases with no gene match: 20. CDR1 and CDR2 (germline): TVYSNPD, GDNSRS (reference sequence). This CDR3 spans 19 amino acids.

This clone was observed a handful of times. TCRdb assigns this DNA the protein of a much larger clone, which departs from its translation at residue 13; this likely reflects a read error, and the protein shown comes from translating the DNA. In DNA form, the CDR3 reads TGTGCCTGTGACACCGTGGTGGGGGATACAGGGCCGCACACCGATAAACTCATCTTT. This sequence encodes CACDTVVGDTGPHTDKLIF. The chain links TRDV2 to TRDJ1, with 10 bases identical to TRDD3. This CDR3 is 19 amino acids long. V lost 0 bases and J lost 0; bases outside the gene matches: 12. Germline V lookup: CDR1 GEAIGNYY, CDR2 EKD.

As regards this clone: For this DNA, TCRdb reports the protein of a much larger clone, which diverges at residue 12, most likely from a read error; the protein presented here is translated directly from the DNA. The gene calls are TRDV2 and TRDJ1; 10 bases match TRDD3. The V and J ends lost 4 bases and 1 base, in that order; junction bases with no gene match: 17. This CDR3 has 19 residues. Germline CDR1 reads GEAIGNYY; CDR2 reads EKD. CDR3 residues: CACETLGELGDSVTDKLIF. CDR3 DNA: TGTGCCTGTGAGACCCTTGGGGAGCTGGGGGATAGTGTCACCGATAAACTCATCTTT.

A few counts support this clone. A read error likely explains this, since a far larger clone differs by one base. Different DNA sequences within this sample yield the same CDR3. The rearrangement links TRDV1 to TRDJ1; 9 bases agree with TRDD3. CDR3 size: 19 residues. V lost 1 base to trimming and J lost 4 bases; unmatched junction nucleotides: 16. Per the germline V gene, CDR1 is TSWWSYY and CDR2 is QGS. The CDR3 DNA reads TGTGCTCTTGGGGAACCGCCGGGACTGTACTGGGGGACTGGCGATAAACTCATCTTT. As protein: CALGEPPGLYWGTGDKLIF.

This clone was seen a handful of times. The translation of this DNA and the TCRdb protein of a much larger clone differ at residue 4, probably owing to a read error; the protein shown here is translated from the DNA. The gene calls are TRDV1 and TRDJ1, with a weak D call TRDD3 (9 bases). In germline, CDR1 is TSWWSYY, CDR2 QGS. The CDR3 covers 24 residues. CDR3 protein: CALAELSHGLPIWGIVFIGDKLIF. The DNA of the CDR3 is TGTGCTCTTGCGGAACTTTCCCATGGCCTTCCTATATGGGGGATAGTCTTTATAGGCGATAAACTCATCTTT.

Comment on this clone: The protein held in TCRdb is that of a much larger clone and does not match this DNA's translation at residue 8, likely because of a read error; the protein shown is translated from the DNA. The J gene is TRDJ1, the V gene TRDV2; no reliable D call. V was pared by 3 bases and J by 4 bases, with 17 bases between. Germline V lookup: CDR1 GEAIGNYY, CDR2 EKD. The CDR3 runs to 15 residues. CDR3: CACDSLRRRGDKLIF. As DNA, the CDR3 is TGTGCCTGTGACTCGCTACGGAGAAGGGGCGATAAACTCATCTTT.

This clone was observed a handful of times. The TCRdb record carries a much larger clone's protein, which differs from this DNA's translation at residue 4; a read error is the likely cause, and the protein listed here is the DNA translation. The V call is TRDV3, the J call TRDJ1; the match to TRDD3 covers 12 bases. CDR1 is TVYSNPD, CDR2 GDNSRS, per germline (reference sequence). The CDR3 contains 19 residues. Trimming took 4 bases from V and 0 from J; bases not matched to a gene: 18. The CDR3 DNA reads as TGTGCCTCTGGACCCTACCCTGGGGGATACGGCCCGTACACCGATAAACTCATCTTT. Its translation: CASGPYPGGYGPYTDKLIF. The variable domain in full, completed from reference TRDV3 and TRDJ1, reads CDKVTQSSPDQTVASGSEVVLLCTYDTVYSNPDLFWYRIRPDYSFQFVFYGDNSRSEGADFTQGRFSVKHILTQKAFHLVISPVRTEDSATYYCASGPYPGGYGPYTDKLIFGKGTRVTVEP.

Of note for this clone: TCRdb attributes to this sequence the protein of a much larger clone, which differs from the DNA translation at residue 18; a read error is likely, and the protein displayed is translated from the DNA. The gene calls are TRDV1 and TRDJ1; a possible D gene is TRDD3 (8 bases). The CDR3 covers 21 residues. Germline loops: CDR1 TSWWSYY, CDR2 QGS. The CDR3 here is CALGDLPFLTLLGVNTDRLIF. DNA for the CDR3: TGTGCTCTTGGGGATCTTCCCTTCCTCACCCTACTGGGGGTCAACACCGATAGACTCATCTTT.

This clone was seen only a few times. One base separates it from a far larger clone, so it is likely a read error. The DNA for the CDR3 is TGTGCCTTTAATCCTTCTGCAAGCTCCTGGGACGCCCGACAGATGTTTTTC. Translation gives CAFNPSASSWDARQMFF. V is TRDV3 and J is TRDJ3; D tentatively reads TRDD2 or TRDD3 (5 bases each). CDR3 length: 17 residues. Germline CDR1 TVYSNPD, CDR2 GDNSRS (reference sequence).

By share, this clone ranks as large. This sample includes further DNA sequences coding for the same CDR3. This chain connects TRDV3 to TRDJ1; 7 positions match TRDD3. Germline assignment: CDR1 TVYSNPD and CDR2 GDNSRS (reference sequence). This CDR3 is built from 16 residues. Germline trimming cut 0 bases from V and 1 base from J; bases unmatched to any gene: 11. CDR3 sequence reads: CAFRLGIGWGTDKLIF. In DNA, the CDR3 is TGTGCCTTTAGACTGGGGATCGGCTGGGGCACCGATAAACTCATCTTT.

Concerning this clone: A far larger clone lies a single base away; this is likely a read error. The identical CDR3 is also encoded by other nucleotide sequences in the sample. The chain couples TRDV2 to TRDJ1; 11 nucleotides line up with TRDD3. The CDR3 consists of 15 residues. The V gene's germline CDR1 is GEAIGNYY and CDR2 EKD. This CDR3 is CACDTVGDTSDKLIF. Here the CDR3 DNA reads TGTGCTTGTGACACCGTGGGGGATACGTCCGATAAACTCATCTTT.

The rearrangement links TRDV1 to TRDJ1; TRDD3 agrees at 10 bases. V trimming: 0 bases; J trimming: 0 bases; junction bases outside the gene matches: 13. CDR1 TSWWSYY and CDR2 QGS come from the germline V gene. The length of the CDR3 is 20 residues. In DNA form, the CDR3 reads TGTGCTCTTGGGGAACTATTCCCAGTACTGGGGGATTGGAACACCGATAAACTCATCTTT. Its translation: CALGELFPVLGDWNTDKLIF.

Points on this clone: The TCRdb protein, from a much larger clone, departs from this DNA's translation at residue 7, likely by read error; the protein shown derives from the DNA. V and J are TRDV2 and TRDJ1; D is undetermined. Germline CDR1 GEAIGNYY, CDR2 EKD. This CDR3 comprises 16 residues. Trimming shortened V by 0 bases and J by 0 bases, and 13 bases separated the two germline ends. The CDR3 DNA sequence: TGTGCCTGTGACACCGCTCGGGGCCCTTACACCGATAAACTCATCTTT. It codes for CACDTARGPYTDKLIF.

By share, this clone counts as medium-sized (0.01 to 0.1%). This probably arose from a read error, given a far larger clone one base away. The chain has TRDV3 and TRDJ1, with D unresolved. Germline values: CDR1 TVYSNPD, CDR2 GDNSRS (reference sequence). The CDR3 loop spans 16 amino acids. Trimming took 2 bases from V and 3 from J, leaving 22 bases between them. The CDR3 nucleotides read TGTGCCTTTTTGGGCAAGTGGGCTCAGTACGCCGATAAACTCATCTTT. Residues: CAFLGKWAQYADKLIF.

This clone was counted between two and nine times. The mismatch at residue 11 between this DNA's translation and the TCRdb protein of a much larger clone likely reflects a read error; the protein shown is translated from the DNA. V usage is TRDV2 and J usage is TRDJ1; 9 bases line up with TRDD3. Trimming at V came to 3 bases and at J to 4 bases, leaving 11 bases not matched to a gene. Germline CDR1 reads GEAIGNYY; CDR2 reads EKD. The CDR3 totals 16 residues. Here the CDR3 reads CACDLLLGDDSDKLIF. The CDR3, as DNA: TGTGCCTGTGACTTACTACTGGGGGACGACAGCGATAAACTCATCTTT.

Remarks on this clone: TCRdb's entry gives the protein of a much larger clone, which mismatches this DNA's translation at residue 4, likely from a read error; the protein reported here is translated from the DNA. V and J are TRDV2 and TRDJ1; 9 nucleotides agree with TRDD3. This CDR3 spans 16 amino acids. Trimming removed 5 bases from V and 0 bases from J; junction bases left unmatched: 9. Germline V gene data show CDR1 as GEAIGNYY and CDR2 as EKD. CDR3 DNA: TGTGCCTGTGCCTTACTACTGGGGGACGACACCGATAAACTCATCTTT. This encodes CACALLLGDDTDKLIF.

In its sample, this clone was seen a few times. This likely traces to a read error, being one base from a far larger clone. This chain uses TRDV3 with TRDJ1, with TRDD3 matching over 10 bases. This CDR3 is built from 18 residues. Germline-derived CDR1 and CDR2 are TVYSNPD and GDNSRS (reference sequence). Trimming took 2 bases from V and 0 from J; bases not matched to a gene: 15. The CDR3: CAFGLPGLGDTHTDKLIF. The CDR3 DNA reads as TGTGCCTTTGGCCTTCCTGGGTTGGGGGATACACACACCGATAAACTCATCTTT. The full variable domain, rest sourced from reference TRDV3 and TRDJ1, is CDKVTQSSPDQTVASGSEVVLLCTYDTVYSNPDLFWYRIRPDYSFQFVFYGDNSRSEGADFTQGRFSVKHILTQKAFHLVISPVRTEDSATYYCAFGLPGLGDTHTDKLIFGKGTRVTVEP.

This clone turned up a few times. This DNA's translation and the protein TCRdb lists, from a much larger clone, do not match at residue 7, likely due to a read error; the protein shown is translated from the DNA. The chain couples TRDV1 to TRDJ1; 11 positions match TRDD3. The CDR3 loop spans 21 amino acids. V lost 0 bases and J lost 2; bases outside the gene matches: 17. Germline-derived CDR1 and CDR2 are TSWWSYY and QGS. CDR3 in amino acids: CALGELGSDWGIKGGTDKLIF. Written as DNA, the CDR3 is TGTGCTCTTGGGGAACTAGGGTCAGACTGGGGGATAAAAGGGGGGACCGATAAACTCATCTTT.